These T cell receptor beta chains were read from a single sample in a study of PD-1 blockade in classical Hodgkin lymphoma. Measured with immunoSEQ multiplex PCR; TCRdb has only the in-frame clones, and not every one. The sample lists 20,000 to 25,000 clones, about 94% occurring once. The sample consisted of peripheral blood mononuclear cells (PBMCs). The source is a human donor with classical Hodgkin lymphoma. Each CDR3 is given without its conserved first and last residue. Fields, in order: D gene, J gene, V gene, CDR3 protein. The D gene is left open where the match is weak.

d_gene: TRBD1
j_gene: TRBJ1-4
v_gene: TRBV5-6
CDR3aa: ASSTRQGGANEKLF

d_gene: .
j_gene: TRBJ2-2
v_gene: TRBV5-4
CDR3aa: ASGTNTGELF

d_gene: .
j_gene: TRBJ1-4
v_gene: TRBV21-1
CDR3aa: ASSKARGQNEKLF

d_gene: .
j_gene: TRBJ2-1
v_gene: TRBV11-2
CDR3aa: ASSVLWVSSYNEQF

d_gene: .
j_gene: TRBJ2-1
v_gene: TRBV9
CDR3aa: ASSPGALSYNEQF

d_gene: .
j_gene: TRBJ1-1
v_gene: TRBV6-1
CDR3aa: ASSARGANTEAF

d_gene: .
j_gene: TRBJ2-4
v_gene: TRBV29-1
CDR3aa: SVSWTELAKNIQY

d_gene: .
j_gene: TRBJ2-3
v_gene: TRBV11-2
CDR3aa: ASSLEVRILDTQY

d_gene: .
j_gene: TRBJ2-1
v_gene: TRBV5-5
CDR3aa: ASSLHYRGYNEQF

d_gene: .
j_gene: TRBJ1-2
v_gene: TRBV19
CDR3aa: ASSIGDGYYGYT